One and the same sample provided the 15 T cell receptor beta chains below, sequenced in a study of naive and memory T cell subsets. An equimolar mix of two oligonucleotides served as the beta constant-region primer for TRBC1 and TRBC2. Nested alpha and beta constant-region primers with the SP2 primer drove four PCR rounds on ligated cDNA. TCRdb itself ran the UMI-ligation and nested PCR reads through MiXCR, one entry per CDR3 protein. Of under 25,000 distinct CDR3 sequences listed, 8.5% to 10% are singletons. Sequencing was done on a sample of central memory CD8+ T cells from blood. The receptors were sampled from a human donor in good health.

The V and J genes are TRBV5-1 and TRBJ2-7; possibly TRBD2 for D (5 bases). V lost 1 base and J 4 bases, leaving 12 bases between the germline ends. Per the germline V gene, CDR1 is SGHRS and CDR2 is YFSETQ. The CDR3 is 14 residues long. The CDR3 here is CASSLSGVRYEQYF. CDR3 coding DNA: TGCGCCAGCAGCTTGTCCGGGGTTCGTTACGAGCAGTACTTC.

This clonotype was observed at least ten times. The rearrangement joins TRBV11-2 to TRBJ2-7; the D call may be TRBD1 or TRBD2 (5 bases each). Germline CDR1 is SGHAT and CDR2 is FQNNGV. Trimming left V 1 base short and J 3 bases short, with 13 bases between. The CDR3 runs to 15 residues. The chain's CDR3 is CASSLGSGAGYEQYF. The CDR3 nucleotides read TGTGCCAGCAGCTTAGGCTCCGGGGCCGGCTACGAGCAGTACTTC.

This chain connects TRBV9 to TRBJ2-1, with 7 bases identical to TRBD2. The germline CDR1 and CDR2 sequences are SGDLS and YYNGEE. The CDR3 sequence is 18 residues long. The ends lost 4 bases at V and 7 bases at J; junction bases unmatched: 20. As DNA, the CDR3 is TGTGCCAGCAGCCCCCCGTTTGGCGGGAGTTCACCTCTTAATGAGCAGTTCTTC. Protein: CASSPPFGGSSPLNEQFF.

The chain links TRBV29-1 to TRBJ2-7; D gene unclear. The V and J ends lost 2 bases and 2 bases respectively, with 7 bases between them. Per the germline V gene, CDR1 is SQVTM and CDR2 is ANQGSEA. This CDR3 has 12 amino acids. The chain's CDR3 is CSVELGTYEQYF. As DNA, the CDR3 is TGCAGCGTTGAACTGGGCACCTACGAGCAGTACTTC.

The genes are TRBV7-9 and TRBJ1-1; 7 nucleotides align to TRBD1. Germline V gene data show CDR1 as SEHNR and CDR2 as FQNEAQ (reference sequence). The trim removed 6 bases at V and 9 bases at J, leaving 4 bases unmatched. CDR3 length: 11 amino acids. The CDR3 region has the DNA TGTGCCAGCAGGGGACAGCTTCAAGCTTTCTTT. Its translation is CASRGQLQAFF.

This clonotype was observed a handful of times. This sequence joins TRBV27 and TRBJ2-1, with 8 bases identical to TRBD2. The length of the CDR3 is 15 residues. V lost 3 bases and J lost 9; bases outside the gene matches: 10. Looked up from germline, CDR1 is MNHEY and CDR2 is SMNVEV (reference sequence). The CDR3 region is CASSFGASGPREQFF. As DNA, the CDR3 is TGTGCCAGCAGTTTCGGGGCTAGCGGGCCGCGTGAGCAGTTCTTC.

This clonotype was detected ten times or more. V gene TRBV28 combines with J gene TRBJ2-1; TRBD1 matches 7 bases. The CDR3 length is 14 residues. From germline, CDR1 is MDHEN and CDR2 SYDVKM. The trim removed 6 bases at V and 7 bases at J, leaving 9 bases unmatched. CDR3: CASRRDRDENEQFF. CDR3 DNA: TGTGCCAGCAGACGTGACAGGGATGAAAATGAGCAGTTCTTC. Combining the CDR3 with reference TRBV28 and TRBJ2-1 gives the whole variable domain DVKVTQSSRYLVKRTGEKVFLECVQDMDHENMFWYRQDPGLGLRLIYFSYDVKMKEKGDIPEGYSVSREKKERFSLILESASTNQTSMYLCASRRDRDENEQFFGPGTRLTVL.

This clonotype has only a few counts. The V gene is TRBV11-2, the J gene TRBJ2-1, with 8 bases matching TRBD2. This CDR3 has 17 residues. Germline V lookup: CDR1 SGHAT, CDR2 FQNNGV. J gave up 0 bases and V 1 base, and 5 bases lay outside the gene matches. The CDR3 loop is CASSLAPAGGSYNEQFF. CDR3 bases: TGTGCCAGCAGCTTAGCCCCTGCGGGAGGCTCCTACAATGAGCAGTTCTTC.

This clonotype appeared many times. V usage is TRBV29-1 and J usage is TRBJ2-2; TRBD2 matches 8 bases. The CDR3 is 14 amino acids. CDR1 and CDR2 from the germline V gene are SQVTM and ANQGSEA. Trimming took 4 bases from V and 4 from J; bases not matched to a gene: 5. The CDR3: CSVAGGPTTGELFF. CDR3 DNA: TGCAGCGTTGCGGGAGGGCCGACCACCGGGGAGCTGTTTTTT.

This clonotype has a count of ten or more. V and J are TRBV12-3 or TRBV12-4 and TRBJ2-7; TRBD2 matches at 11 bases. With 3 bases clipped from V and 2 bases from J, the junction kept 3 bases outside the gene matches. CDR3 length equals 15 residues. This chain's CDR3 is CASSLGLAVTYEQYF. The CDR3 region has the DNA TGTGCCAGCAGTTTGGGACTAGCGGTCACCTACGAGCAGTACTTC.

The sample holds a few counts of this clonotype. V and J are TRBV27 and TRBJ2-3; TRBD2 matches 10 bases. V shed 5 bases and J 6 bases; nucleotides not matched to a gene: 11. The CDR3 is 16 amino acids. The germline V gene has CDR1 MNHEY and CDR2 SMNVEV (reference sequence). The CDR3 protein is CASSPLVAGGGDTQYF. DNA of the CDR3: TGTGCCAGCAGTCCCCTTGTAGCGGGAGGTGGGGATACGCAGTATTTT.

This clonotype came up a few times. The V call is TRBV12-3 or TRBV12-4, the J call TRBJ1-2; tentative D call: TRBD1 (5 bases). The CDR3 is 10 residues long. The V gene lost 10 bases and the J gene lost 8 bases, with 11 bases spanning the gap. The CDR3 DNA is TGTGCCACCGCGGGGCTGGGCTACACCTTC. It yields the protein CATAGLGYTF.

This clonotype was seen more than once but under ten times. The gene calls are TRBV27 and TRBJ2-5; 7 bases agree with TRBD1. Germline V gene lookup returns CDR1 MNHEY and CDR2 SMNVEV (reference sequence). This CDR3 has 15 residues. Losses at the gene ends were 4 bases for V and 5 bases for J; bases not matched to a gene: 10. CDR3 residues: CASSSSPRGLETQYF. The CDR3 nucleotides read TGTGCCAGCAGTTCATCCCCTAGGGGGCTGGAGACCCAGTACTTC.

This clonotype was found a few times. The chain uses TRBV20-1 and TRBJ2-5, with 7 bases fitting TRBD2. V lost 6 bases and J lost 4; bases outside the gene matches: 17. This CDR3 comprises 16 residues. Germline V gives CDR1 DFQATT, CDR2 SNEGSKA (reference sequence). CDR3 region: CSAKREEGGPGETQYF. The DNA for the CDR3 is TGCAGTGCCAAAAGAGAAGAGGGAGGGCCGGGAGAGACCCAGTACTTC.

J is TRBJ2-7 and V is TRBV6-6, with TRBD2 as a possible D gene (5 bases). This CDR3 has 13 residues. Germline loops: CDR1 MNHNY, CDR2 SVGAGI (reference sequence). Trimming cost V 7 bases and J 0 bases, with 10 bases left between them. In DNA form, the CDR3 reads TGTGCCAGCACCCACGGGAACTCCTACGAGCAGTACTTC. Its translation: CASTHGNSYEQYF.